This record looks at one TCR beta chain sequence and its context. This clonotype came up many times. Its binding antigen is unknown. Nothing much larger sits one base from this clone, and base qualities are not available. The germline V end is reduced by 5 bases and the J end by 3 bases; junction bases left unmatched: 4. The CDR3 numbers 15 residues from cysteine through phenylalanine. Only CDR3 DNA is held: 45 bases, read in frame from base 1. CDR1 SGHTA and CDR2 FQGNSA were looked up in the germline V gene. Sequencing relied on an Illumina MiSeq. TCRdb reprocessed the public reads (quality trimming at Q25 with fastp, clone calling with MiXCR) and kept in-frame beta chains. Rows with a matching CDR3 protein are joined into one entry that keeps the most common DNA and genes. For this sample there are about 42,000 distinct CDR3 sequences; 9% to 15% appear just once. Of the sample, around 7.5% falls within the top ten clones.

This sample was included in a study of type 1 regulatory T cells (dated by TCRdb to the early 2020s). Study-wide context: The study characterized an in vitro protocol that generated a Tr1-enriched, alloantigen-specific CD4 T cell product named T-allo10. T-allo10 was being tested clinically in patients with hematological malignancies who were undergoing allogeneic hematopoietic stem cell transplantation.

The study at large found these results: Compared with non-Tr1 cells, Tr1 cells had a TCR repertoire that was more restricted, a finding the study read as clonal expansion induced by alloantigen.

The V and J segments used are TRBV7-2 and TRBJ2-1, and TRBD1 matches 10 of the central bases. The receptor's source is a human donor in good health. The sequenced sample consisted of cultured non-Tr1 T cells, either the whole culture or a sorted T cell fraction (not recorded which). The cell subset or site label, read with the paper, signifies: non-Tr1 population from the T-allo10 product. The nucleotide sequence is TGTGCCAGCAGCCCGAGGGACAGGGGCTACAATGAGCAGTTCTTC. Its coded protein is CASSPRDRGYNEQFF.